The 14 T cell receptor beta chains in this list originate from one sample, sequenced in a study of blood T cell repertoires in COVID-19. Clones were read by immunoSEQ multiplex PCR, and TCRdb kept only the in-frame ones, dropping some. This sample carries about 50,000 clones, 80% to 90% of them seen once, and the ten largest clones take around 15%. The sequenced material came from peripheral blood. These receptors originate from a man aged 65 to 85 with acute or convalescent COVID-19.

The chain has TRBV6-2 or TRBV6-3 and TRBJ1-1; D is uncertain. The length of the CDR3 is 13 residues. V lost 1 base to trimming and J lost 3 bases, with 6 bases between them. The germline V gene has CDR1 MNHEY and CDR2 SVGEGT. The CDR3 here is CASSYFFDTEAFF. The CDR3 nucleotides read TGTGCCAGCAGTTACTTTTTCGACACTGAAGCTTTCTTT.

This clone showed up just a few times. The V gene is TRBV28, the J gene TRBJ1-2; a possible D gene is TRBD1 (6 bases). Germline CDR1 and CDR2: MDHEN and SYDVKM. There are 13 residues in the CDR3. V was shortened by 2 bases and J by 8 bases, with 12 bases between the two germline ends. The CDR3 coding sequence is TGTGCCAGCAGTTTAGGGCAGGGGTACGGCTACACCTTC. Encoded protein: CASSLGQGYGYTF.

Here the CDR3 reads CASSYGQGARNSPLHF. The CDR3 DNA follows: TGTGCCAGCAGTTACGGACAGGGGGCGCGTAATTCACCCCTCCACTTT. The chain employs TRBV6-5 and TRBJ1-6, with TRBD1 matching 11 bases. J was trimmed by 6 bases and V by 2 bases; bases with no gene match: 3. Germline CDR1 MNHEY, CDR2 SVGAGI. The CDR3 covers 16 residues.

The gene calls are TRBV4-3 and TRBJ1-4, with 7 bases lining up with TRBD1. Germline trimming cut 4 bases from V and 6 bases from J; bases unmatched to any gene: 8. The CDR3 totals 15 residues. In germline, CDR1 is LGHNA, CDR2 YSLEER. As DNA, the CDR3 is TGCGCCAGCAGCCGCAGGGGGGCAGTGGATGAAAAACTGTTTTTT. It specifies CASSRRGAVDEKLFF.

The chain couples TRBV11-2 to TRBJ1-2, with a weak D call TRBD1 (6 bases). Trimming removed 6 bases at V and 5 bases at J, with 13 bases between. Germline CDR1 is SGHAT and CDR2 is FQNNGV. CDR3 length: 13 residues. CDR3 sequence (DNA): TGTGCCAGCAGTTCTTGGGGGCGTTATGGCTACACCTTC. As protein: CASSSWGRYGYTF.

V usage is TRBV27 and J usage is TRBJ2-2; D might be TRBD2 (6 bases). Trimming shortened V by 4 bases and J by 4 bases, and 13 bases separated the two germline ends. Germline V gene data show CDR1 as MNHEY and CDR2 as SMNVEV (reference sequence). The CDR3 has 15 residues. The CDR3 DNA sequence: TGTGCCAGCAGTTCGTCGGGGAGGTTCACCGGGGAGCTGTTTTTT. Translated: CASSSSGRFTGELFF.

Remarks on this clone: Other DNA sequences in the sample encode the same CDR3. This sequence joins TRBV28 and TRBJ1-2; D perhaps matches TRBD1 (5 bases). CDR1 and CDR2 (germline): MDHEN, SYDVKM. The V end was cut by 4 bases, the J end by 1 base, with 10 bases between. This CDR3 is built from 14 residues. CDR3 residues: CASSSGTLNYGYTF. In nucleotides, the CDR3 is TGTGCCAGCAGTTCCGGGACTCTTAACTATGGCTACACCTTC.

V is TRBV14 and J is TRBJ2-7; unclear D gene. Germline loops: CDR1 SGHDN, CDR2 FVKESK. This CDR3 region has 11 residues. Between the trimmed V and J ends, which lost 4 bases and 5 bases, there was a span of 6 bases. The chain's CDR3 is CASSLGHEQYF. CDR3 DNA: TGTGCCAGCAGCCTCGGTCACGAGCAGTACTTC. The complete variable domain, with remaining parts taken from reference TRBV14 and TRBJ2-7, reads EAGVTQFPSHSVIEKGQTVTLRCDPISGHDNLYWYRRVMGKEIKFLLHFVKESKQDESGMPNNRFLAERTGGTYSTLKVQPAELEDSGVYFCASSLGHEQYFGPGTRLTVT.

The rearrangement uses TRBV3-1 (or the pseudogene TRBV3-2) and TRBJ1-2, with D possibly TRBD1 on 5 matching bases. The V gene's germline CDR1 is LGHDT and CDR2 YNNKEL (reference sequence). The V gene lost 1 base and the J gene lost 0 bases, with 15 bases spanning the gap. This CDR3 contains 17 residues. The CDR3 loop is CASSQVQGRLTNYGYTF. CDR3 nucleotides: TGTGCCAGCAGCCAAGTGCAGGGCCGACTCACTAACTATGGCTACACCTTC.

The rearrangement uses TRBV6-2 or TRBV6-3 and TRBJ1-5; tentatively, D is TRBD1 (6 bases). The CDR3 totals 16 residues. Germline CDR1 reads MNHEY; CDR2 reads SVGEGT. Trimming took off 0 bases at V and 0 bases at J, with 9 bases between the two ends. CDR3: CASSYSGALSNQPQHF. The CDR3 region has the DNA TGTGCCAGCAGTTACTCGGGGGCACTTAGCAATCAGCCCCAGCATTTT.

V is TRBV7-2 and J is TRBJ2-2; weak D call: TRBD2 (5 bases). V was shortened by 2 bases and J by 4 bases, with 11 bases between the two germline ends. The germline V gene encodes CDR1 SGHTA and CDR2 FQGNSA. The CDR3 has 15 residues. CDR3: CASSLLRLTTGELFF. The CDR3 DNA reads TGTGCCAGCAGCTTACTAAGACTAACCACCGGGGAGCTGTTTTTT.

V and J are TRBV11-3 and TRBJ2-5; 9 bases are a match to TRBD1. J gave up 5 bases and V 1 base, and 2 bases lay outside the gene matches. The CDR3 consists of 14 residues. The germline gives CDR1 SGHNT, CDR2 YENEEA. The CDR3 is CASSLGGQGETQYF. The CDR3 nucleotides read TGTGCCAGCAGCTTAGGGGGACAGGGCGAGACCCAGTACTTC.

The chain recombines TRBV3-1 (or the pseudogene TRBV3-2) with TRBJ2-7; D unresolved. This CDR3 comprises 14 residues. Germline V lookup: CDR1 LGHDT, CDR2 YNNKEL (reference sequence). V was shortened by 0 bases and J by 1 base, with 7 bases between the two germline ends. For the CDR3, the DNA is TGTGCCAGCAGCCAAGATGGCAGTTCCTACGAGCAGTACTTC. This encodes CASSQDGSSYEQYF.

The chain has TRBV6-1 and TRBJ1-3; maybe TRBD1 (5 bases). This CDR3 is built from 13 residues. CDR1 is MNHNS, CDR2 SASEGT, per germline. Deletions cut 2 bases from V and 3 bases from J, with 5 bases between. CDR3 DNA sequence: TGTGCCAGCAGTGAACAGGGTGGAAACACCATATATTTT. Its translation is CASSEQGGNTIYF.